This T cell receptor (beta chain) was sequenced during a study of blood T cell repertoires in COVID-19. Study context: COVID-19 samples, acute and convalescent, were from the United States, Italy and Spain. In each case, the material was cDNA or gDNA derived from T cells, B-cell-depleted T cells, or PBMCs.

This CDR3 has 14 residues. The V segment lost 5 bases and the J segment 0 bases; nucleotides outside the gene matches: 3. CDR1 is SNHLY, CDR2 FYNNEI, per germline. As originally analysed: Estimation of nucleated cell counts was performed using reference gene primer amplification. The assay was immunoSEQ multiplex PCR, and TCRdb's table has in-frame clones only and misses some. Clone size and V and J calls were adopted from that table, with D and trimming inferred from the DNA. The data contain some 100,000 clones, less than 85% of them singletons. This clone was seen only once. The TCR sequence derives from a man aged 45-60 years with acute or convalescent COVID-19. This rearrangement joins TRBV2 to TRBJ2-5, with 7 positions matching TRBD1. Input material: peripheral blood. The CDR3 region is CASSSGQDQETQYF. DNA of the CDR3: TGTGCCAGCAGTAGCGGACAGGACCAAGAGACCCAGTACTTC.